This T cell receptor (beta chain) was identified during a study of CD4 and CD8 cells across lung adenocarcinoma regions. V lost 3 bases, J lost 1 base, and 3 bases stayed unmatched. The CDR3 is 15 amino acids. Per germline, CDR1 MNHEY and CDR2 SMNVEV (reference sequence). Localized lung adenocarcinoma, a non-small cell lung cancer, affected the donors. TCRdb processed the PCR reads anew with MiXCR; each CDR3 protein has one entry. The data contain some 25,000 distinct CDR3 sequences, about 50% of them seen just once; the ten biggest clones take up about 45%. The sequence came from a male donor with lung adenocarcinoma. The CD4 and CD8 labels of this study may be unreliable. This chain uses TRBV27 with TRBJ2-3; 8 nucleotides match TRBD2. Sequencing was carried out using CD8+ T cells from the center of a lung tumor. CDR3 coding DNA: TGTGCCAGCAGTTTCGGGGGGGCGGGCACAGATACGCAGTATTTT. Translating it yields CASSFGGAGTDTQYF.